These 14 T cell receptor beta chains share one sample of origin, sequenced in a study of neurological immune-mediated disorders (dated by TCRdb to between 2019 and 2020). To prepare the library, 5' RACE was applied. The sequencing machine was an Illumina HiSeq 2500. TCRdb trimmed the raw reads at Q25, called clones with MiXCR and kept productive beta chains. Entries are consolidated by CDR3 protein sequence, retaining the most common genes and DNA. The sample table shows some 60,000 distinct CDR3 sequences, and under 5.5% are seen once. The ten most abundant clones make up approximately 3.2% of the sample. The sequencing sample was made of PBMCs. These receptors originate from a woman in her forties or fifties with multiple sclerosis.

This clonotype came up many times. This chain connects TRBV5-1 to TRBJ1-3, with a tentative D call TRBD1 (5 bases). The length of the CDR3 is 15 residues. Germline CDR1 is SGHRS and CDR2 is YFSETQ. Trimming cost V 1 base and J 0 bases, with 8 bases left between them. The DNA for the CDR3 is TGCGCCAGCAGCTTGACAGGCAACTCTGGAAACACCATATATTTT. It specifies CASSLTGNSGNTIYF.

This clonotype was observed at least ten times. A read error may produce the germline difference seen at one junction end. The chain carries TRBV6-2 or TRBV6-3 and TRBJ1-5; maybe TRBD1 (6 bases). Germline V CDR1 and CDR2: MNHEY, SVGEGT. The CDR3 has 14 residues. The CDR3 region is CASSASEGGQPQNF. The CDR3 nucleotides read TGTGCCAGCAGTGCCAGCGAGGGGGGTCAGCCCCAGAATTTT.

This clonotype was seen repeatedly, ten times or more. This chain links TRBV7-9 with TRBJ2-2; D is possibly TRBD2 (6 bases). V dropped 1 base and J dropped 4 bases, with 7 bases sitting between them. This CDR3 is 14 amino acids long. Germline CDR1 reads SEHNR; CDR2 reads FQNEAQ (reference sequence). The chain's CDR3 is CASSLGAGTGELFF. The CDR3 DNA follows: TGTGCCAGCAGCTTAGGAGCGGGCACCGGGGAGCTGTTTTTT.

The DNA of the CDR3 is TGTGCCACCAGTGATTCAGTAGACAGGATGCATGAGCAGTTCTTC. Its protein product is CATSDSVDRMHEQFF. V usage is TRBV24-1 and J usage is TRBJ2-1; tentative D call: TRBD1 (6 bases). Trimming pared 2 bases from V and 8 bases from J, leaving 15 bases between. Germline-derived CDR1 and CDR2 are KGHDR and SFDVKD. This CDR3 region has 15 residues.

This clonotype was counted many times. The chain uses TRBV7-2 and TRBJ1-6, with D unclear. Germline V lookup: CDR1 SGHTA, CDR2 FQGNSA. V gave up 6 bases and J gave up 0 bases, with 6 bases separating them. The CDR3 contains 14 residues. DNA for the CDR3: TGTGCCAGCAGAGTGAGCTCCTATAATTCACCCCTCCACTTT. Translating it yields CASRVSSYNSPLHF.

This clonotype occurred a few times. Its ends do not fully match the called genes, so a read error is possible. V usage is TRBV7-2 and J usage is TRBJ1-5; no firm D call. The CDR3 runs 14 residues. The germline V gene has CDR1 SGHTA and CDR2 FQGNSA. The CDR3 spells CASSSLTGLEPQNF. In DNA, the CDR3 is TGTGCCAGCAGCTCGTTAACTGGGCTAGAGCCCCAGAATTTT.

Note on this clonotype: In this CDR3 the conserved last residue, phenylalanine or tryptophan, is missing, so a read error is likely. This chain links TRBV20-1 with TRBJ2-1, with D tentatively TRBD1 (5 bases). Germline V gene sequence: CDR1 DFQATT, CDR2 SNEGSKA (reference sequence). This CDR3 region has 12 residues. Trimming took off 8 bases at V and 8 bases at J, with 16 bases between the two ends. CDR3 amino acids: CSSKNRWDEQFY. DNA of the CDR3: TGCAGTTCTAAGAACAGGTGGGATGAGCAGTTCTAC.

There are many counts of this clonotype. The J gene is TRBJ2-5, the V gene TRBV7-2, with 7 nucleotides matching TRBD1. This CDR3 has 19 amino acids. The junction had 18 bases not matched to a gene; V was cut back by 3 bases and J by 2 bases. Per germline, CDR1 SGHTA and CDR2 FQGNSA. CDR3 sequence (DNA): TGTGCCAGCAGCTTGGTACAGGGGATGGGCGGGCTCACTCAAGAGACCCAGTACTTC. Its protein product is CASSLVQGMGGLTQETQYF.

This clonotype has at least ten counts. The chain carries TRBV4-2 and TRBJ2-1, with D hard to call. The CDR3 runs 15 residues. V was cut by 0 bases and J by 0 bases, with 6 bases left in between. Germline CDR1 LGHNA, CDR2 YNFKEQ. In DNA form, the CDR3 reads TGTGCCAGCAGCCAAGAGTGGAGCTCCTACAATGAGCAGTTCTTC. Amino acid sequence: CASSQEWSSYNEQFF.

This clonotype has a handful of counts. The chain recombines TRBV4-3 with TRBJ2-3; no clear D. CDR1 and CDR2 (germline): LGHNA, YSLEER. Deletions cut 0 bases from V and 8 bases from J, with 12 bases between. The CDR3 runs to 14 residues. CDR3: CASSQDRATVTQYF. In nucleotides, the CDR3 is TGCGCCAGCAGCCAAGATAGGGCTACCGTTACGCAGTATTTT.

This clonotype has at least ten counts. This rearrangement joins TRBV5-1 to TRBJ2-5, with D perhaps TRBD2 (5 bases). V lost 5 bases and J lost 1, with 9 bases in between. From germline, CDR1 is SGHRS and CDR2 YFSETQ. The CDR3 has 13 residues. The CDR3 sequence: CASSGETQETQYF. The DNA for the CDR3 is TGCGCCAGCAGTGGGGAGACCCAAGAGACCCAGTACTTC.

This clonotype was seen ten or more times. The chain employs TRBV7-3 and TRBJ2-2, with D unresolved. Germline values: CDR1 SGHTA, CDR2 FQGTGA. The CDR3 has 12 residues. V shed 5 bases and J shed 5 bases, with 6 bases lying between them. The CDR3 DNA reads TGTGCCAGCAGCCCCGGGACCGGGGAGCTGTTTTTT. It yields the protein CASSPGTGELFF.

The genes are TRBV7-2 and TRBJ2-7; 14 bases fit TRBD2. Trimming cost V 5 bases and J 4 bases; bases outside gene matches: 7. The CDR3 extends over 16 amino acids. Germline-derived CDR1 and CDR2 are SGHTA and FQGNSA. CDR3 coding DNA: TGTGCCAGCAGCCTGACTAGCGGGGGGGTTTTGTACGAGCAGTACTTC. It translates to CASSLTSGGVLYEQYF.

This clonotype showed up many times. The CDR3 protein is CASRIGDRTEAFF. In DNA, the CDR3 is TGTGCCAGCCGAATCGGGGATCGAACTGAAGCTTTCTTT. The chain joins TRBV2 to TRBJ1-1; no firm D call. The germline V and J ends were trimmed by 8 bases and 5 bases, with 15 bases remaining between them. Germline V gene lookup returns CDR1 SNHLY and CDR2 FYNNEI. This CDR3 has 13 amino acids. Using reference TRBV2 and TRBJ1-1 for the parts outside the CDR3, the full variable domain is EPEVTQTPSHQVTQMGQEVILRCVPISNHLYFYWYRQILGQKVEFLVSFYNNEISEKSEIFDDQFSVERPDGSNFTLKIRSTKLEDSAMYFCASRIGDRTEAFFGQGTRLTVV.